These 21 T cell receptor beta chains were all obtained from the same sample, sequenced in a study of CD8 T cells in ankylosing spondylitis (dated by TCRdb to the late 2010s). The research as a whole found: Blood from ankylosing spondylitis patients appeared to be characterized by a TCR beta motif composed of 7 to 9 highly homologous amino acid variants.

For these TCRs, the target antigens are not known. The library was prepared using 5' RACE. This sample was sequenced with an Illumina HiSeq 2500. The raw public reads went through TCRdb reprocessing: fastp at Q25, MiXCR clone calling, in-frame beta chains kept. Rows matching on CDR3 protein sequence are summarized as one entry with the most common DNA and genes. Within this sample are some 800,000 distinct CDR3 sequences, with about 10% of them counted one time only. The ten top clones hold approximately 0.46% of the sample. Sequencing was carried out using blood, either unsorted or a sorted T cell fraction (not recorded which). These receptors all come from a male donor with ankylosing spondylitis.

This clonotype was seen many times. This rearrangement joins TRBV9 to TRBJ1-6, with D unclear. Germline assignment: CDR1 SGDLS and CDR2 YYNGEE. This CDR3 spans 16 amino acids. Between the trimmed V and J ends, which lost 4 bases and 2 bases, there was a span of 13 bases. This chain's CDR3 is CASSPGPRPYNSPLHF. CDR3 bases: TGTGCCAGCAGCCCCGGACCGCGCCCCTATAATTCACCCCTCCACTTT. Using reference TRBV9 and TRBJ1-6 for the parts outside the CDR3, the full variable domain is DSGVTQTPKHLITATGQRVTLRCSPRSGDLSVYWYQQSLDQGLQFLIQYYNGEERAKGNILERFSAQQFPDLHSELNLSSLELGDSALYFCASSPGPRPYNSPLHFGNGTRLTVT.

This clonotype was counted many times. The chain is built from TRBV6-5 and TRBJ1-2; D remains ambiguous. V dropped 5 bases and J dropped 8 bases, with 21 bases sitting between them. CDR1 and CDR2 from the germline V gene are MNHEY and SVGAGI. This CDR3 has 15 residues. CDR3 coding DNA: TGTGCCAGCAGTAACTTCGGACTACCCTTGGGGGGCTACACCTTC. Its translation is CASSNFGLPLGGYTF.

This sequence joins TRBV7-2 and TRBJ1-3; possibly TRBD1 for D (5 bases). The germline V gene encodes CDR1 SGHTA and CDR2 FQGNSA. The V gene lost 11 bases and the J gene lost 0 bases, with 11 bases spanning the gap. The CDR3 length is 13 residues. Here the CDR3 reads CAGGVNSGNTIYF. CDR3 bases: TGTGCCGGGGGGGTTAACTCTGGAAACACCATATATTTT. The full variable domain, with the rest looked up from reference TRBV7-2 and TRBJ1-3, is GAGVSQSPSNKVTEKGKDVELRCDPISGHTALYWYRQSLGQGLEFLIYFQGNSAPDKSGLPSDRFSAERTGGSVSTLTIQRTQQEDSAVYLCAGGVNSGNTIYFGEGSWLTVV.

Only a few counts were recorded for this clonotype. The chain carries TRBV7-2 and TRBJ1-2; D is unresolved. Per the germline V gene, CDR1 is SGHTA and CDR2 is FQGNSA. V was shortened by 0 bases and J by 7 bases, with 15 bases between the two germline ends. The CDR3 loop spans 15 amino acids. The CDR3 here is CASSLAGFGRSGYTF. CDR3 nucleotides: TGTGCCAGCAGCTTAGCAGGTTTCGGCAGGAGTGGCTACACCTTC. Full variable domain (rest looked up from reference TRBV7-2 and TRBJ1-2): GAGVSQSPSNKVTEKGKDVELRCDPISGHTALYWYRQSLGQGLEFLIYFQGNSAPDKSGLPSDRFSAERTGGSVSTLTIQRTQQEDSAVYLCASSLAGFGRSGYTFGSGTRLTVV.

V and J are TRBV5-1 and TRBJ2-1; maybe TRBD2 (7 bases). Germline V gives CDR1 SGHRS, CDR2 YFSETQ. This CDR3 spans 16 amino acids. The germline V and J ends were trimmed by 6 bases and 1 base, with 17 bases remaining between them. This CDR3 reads CASKGGSGMSYNEQFF. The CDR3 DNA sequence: TGCGCCAGCAAGGGGGGAAGCGGGATGTCCTACAATGAGCAGTTCTTC. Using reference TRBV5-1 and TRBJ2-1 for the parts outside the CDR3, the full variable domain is KAGVTQTPRYLIKTRGQQVTLSCSPISGHRSVSWYQQTPGQGLQFLFEYFSETQRNKGNFPGRFSGRQFSNSRSEMNVSTLELGDSALYLCASKGGSGMSYNEQFFGPGTRLTVL.

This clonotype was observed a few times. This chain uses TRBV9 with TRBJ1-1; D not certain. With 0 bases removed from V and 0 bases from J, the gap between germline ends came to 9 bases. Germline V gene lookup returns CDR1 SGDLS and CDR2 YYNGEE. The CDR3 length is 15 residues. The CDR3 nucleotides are TGTGCCAGCAGCGTAGCGGGCAGCATGAACACTGAAGCTTTCTTT. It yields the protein CASSVAGSMNTEAFF. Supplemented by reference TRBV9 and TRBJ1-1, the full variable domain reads DSGVTQTPKHLITATGQRVTLRCSPRSGDLSVYWYQQSLDQGLQFLIQYYNGEERAKGNILERFSAQQFPDLHSELNLSSLELGDSALYFCASSVAGSMNTEAFFGQGTRLTVV.

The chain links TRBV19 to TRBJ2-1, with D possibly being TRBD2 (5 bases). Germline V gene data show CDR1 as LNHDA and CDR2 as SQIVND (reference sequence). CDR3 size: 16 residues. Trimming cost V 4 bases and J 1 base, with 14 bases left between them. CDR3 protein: CASSTLEGRSYNEQFF. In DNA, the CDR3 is TGTGCCAGTAGTACCCTTGAGGGCAGGTCCTACAATGAGCAGTTCTTC.

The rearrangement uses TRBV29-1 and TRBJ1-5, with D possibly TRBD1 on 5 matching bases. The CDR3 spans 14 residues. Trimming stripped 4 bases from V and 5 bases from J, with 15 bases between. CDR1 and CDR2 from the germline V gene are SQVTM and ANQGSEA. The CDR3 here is CSVASQGGDQPQHF. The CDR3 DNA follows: TGCAGCGTTGCGAGCCAGGGTGGAGATCAGCCCCAGCATTTT.

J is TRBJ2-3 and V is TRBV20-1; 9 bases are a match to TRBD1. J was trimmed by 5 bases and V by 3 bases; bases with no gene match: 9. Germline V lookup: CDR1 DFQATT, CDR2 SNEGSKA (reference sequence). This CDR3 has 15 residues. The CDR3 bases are TGCAGTGCTAGGCCACCGGGACAGGGAAGAGATACGCAGTATTTT. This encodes CSARPPGQGRDTQYF.

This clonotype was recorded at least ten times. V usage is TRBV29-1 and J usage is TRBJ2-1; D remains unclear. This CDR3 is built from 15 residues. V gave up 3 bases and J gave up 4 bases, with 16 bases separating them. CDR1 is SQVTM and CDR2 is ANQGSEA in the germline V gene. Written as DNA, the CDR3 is TGCAGCGTTGACTTCGTCGGTCGGGTATACAATGAGCAGTTCTTC. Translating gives CSVDFVGRVYNEQFF.

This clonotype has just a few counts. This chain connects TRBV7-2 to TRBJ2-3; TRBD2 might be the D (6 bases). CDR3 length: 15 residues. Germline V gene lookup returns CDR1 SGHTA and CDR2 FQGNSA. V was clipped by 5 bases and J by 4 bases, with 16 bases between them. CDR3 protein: CASSLGRGKADTQYF. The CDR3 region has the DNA TGTGCCAGCAGCCTCGGACGGGGGAAGGCAGATACGCAGTATTTT.

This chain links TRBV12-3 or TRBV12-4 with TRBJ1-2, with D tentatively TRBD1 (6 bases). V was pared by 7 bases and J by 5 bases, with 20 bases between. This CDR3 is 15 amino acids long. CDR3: CASKKQGGTEYGYTF. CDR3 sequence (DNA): TGTGCCAGCAAAAAACAAGGGGGGACTGAGTATGGCTACACCTTC.

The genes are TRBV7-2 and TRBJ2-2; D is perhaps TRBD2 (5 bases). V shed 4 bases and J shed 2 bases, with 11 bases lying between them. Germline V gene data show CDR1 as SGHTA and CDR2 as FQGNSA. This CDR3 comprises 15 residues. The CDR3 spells CASSSSGTNTGELFF. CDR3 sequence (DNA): TGTGCCAGCAGCTCCAGCGGTACCAACACCGGGGAGCTGTTTTTT.

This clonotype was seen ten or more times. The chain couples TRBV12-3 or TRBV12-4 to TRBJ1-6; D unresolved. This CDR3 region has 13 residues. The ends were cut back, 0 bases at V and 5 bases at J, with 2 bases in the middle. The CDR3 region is CASSLAHNSPLHF. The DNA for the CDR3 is TGTGCCAGCAGTTTAGCGCATAATTCACCCCTCCACTTT.

The CDR3 region is CARSPSGSRYNEQFF. The CDR3 bases are TGTGCCAGGAGCCCCAGCGGGAGTAGGTACAATGAGCAGTTCTTC. V and J are TRBV7-2 and TRBJ2-1, with 8 bases that match TRBD2. V was clipped by 9 bases and J by 4 bases; unmatched bases: 11. Per the germline V gene, CDR1 is SGHTA and CDR2 is FQGNSA. This CDR3 contains 15 residues.

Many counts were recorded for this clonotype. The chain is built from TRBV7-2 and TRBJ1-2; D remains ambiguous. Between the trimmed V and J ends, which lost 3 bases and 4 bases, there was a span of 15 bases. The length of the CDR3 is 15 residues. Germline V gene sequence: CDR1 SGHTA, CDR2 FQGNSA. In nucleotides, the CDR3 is TGTGCCAGCAGCTTTGGAGGACCGTCCTCCTATGGCTACACCTTC. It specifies CASSFGGPSSYGYTF.

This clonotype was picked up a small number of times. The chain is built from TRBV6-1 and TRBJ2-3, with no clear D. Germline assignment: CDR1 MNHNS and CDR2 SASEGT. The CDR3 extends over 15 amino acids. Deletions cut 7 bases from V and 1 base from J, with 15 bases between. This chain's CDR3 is CASTPLARGTDTQYF. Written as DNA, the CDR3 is TGTGCCAGCACCCCACTTGCTCGGGGCACAGATACGCAGTATTTT.

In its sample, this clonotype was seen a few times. As DNA, the CDR3 is TGTGCCACCAGCAGGAGACAGGGGGCAGATACGCAGTATTTT. Translated, it gives CATSRRQGADTQYF. The V call is TRBV15, the J call TRBJ2-3; 9 bases fit TRBD1. This CDR3 has 14 residues. The germline CDR1 and CDR2 sequences are LNHNV and YYDKDF (reference sequence). J gave up 4 bases and V 3 bases, and 2 bases lay outside the gene matches.

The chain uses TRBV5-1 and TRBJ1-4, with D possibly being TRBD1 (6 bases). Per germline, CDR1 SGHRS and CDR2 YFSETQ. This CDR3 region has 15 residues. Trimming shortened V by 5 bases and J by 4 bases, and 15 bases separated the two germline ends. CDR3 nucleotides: TGCGCCAGCAGTATAACAGGGAGGGATAATGAAAAACTGTTTTTT. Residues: CASSITGRDNEKLFF.

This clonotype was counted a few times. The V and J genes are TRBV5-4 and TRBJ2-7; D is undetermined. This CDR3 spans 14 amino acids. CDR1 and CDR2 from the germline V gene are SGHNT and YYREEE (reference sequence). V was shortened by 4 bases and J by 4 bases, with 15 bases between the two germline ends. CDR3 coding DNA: TGTGCCAGCAGCCCGGACCCTGGGGATTACGAGCAGTACTTC. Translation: CASSPDPGDYEQYF.

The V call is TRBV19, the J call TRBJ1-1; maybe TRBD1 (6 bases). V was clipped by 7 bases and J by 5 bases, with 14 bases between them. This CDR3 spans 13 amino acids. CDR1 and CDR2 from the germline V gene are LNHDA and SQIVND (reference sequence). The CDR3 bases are TGTGCCAGTACCAGGGGAAGGGGTACTGAAGCTTTCTTT. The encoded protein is CASTRGRGTEAFF.